A single count supports the clone carrying this TCR beta chain. Antigen specificity is unknown. The sample belongs to a study of CD4+ T cells in melanoma. Findings and limits, study-wide: CD8+ T cell, macrophage and B cell function reportedly correlated with neoantigen-specific CD4+ T cells.

The germline V and J ends were trimmed by 0 bases and 11 bases, with 13 bases remaining between them. Germline assignment: CDR1 MNHNY and CDR2 SVGAGI (reference sequence). The CDR3 is 13 residues long. Clones were read by immunoSEQ multiplex PCR, and TCRdb kept only the in-frame ones, dropping some. The sample has tens of thousands of clones, approximately 78% seen once; the top ten hold approximately 9.9%. The rearrangement joins TRBV6-6 to TRBJ1-1; D is ambiguous. The TCR sequence derives from a human donor with melanoma. The CDR3 sequence is CASSYSTDPKAFF. In DNA form, the CDR3 reads TGTGCCAGCAGTTACTCGACGGACCCCAAGGCTTTCTTT.